Listed here are 5 T cell receptor beta chains from one sample, sequenced in a study of shared clonotypes between healthy human individuals. Assay used: immunoSEQ multiplex PCR; TCRdb lists only in-frame clones, some missing. This sample has around 200,000 clones; approximately 70% occur once, and the top ten carry less than 11%. Sequencing was performed on memory CD4+ T cells sorted from blood. Described subset: CD45RA-negative fraction. Receptors were obtained from a man under 40 in good health.

The chain recombines TRBV7-6 with TRBJ2-6, with unresolved D. Germline CDR1 is SGHVS and CDR2 is FNYEAQ. There are 15 residues in the CDR3. V was shortened by 1 base and J by 0 bases, with 4 bases between the two germline ends. The CDR3 region is CASSLGHSGANVLTF. DNA of the CDR3: TGTGCCAGCAGCTTAGGACACTCTGGGGCCAACGTCCTGACTTTC. The full variable domain, with the rest looked up from reference TRBV7-6 and TRBJ2-6, is GAGVSQSPRYKVTKRGQDVALRCDPISGHVSLYWYRQALGQGPEFLTYFNYEAQQDKSGLPNDRFSAERPEGSISTLTIQRTEQRDSAMYRCASSLGHSGANVLTFGAGSRLTVL.

V and J are TRBV25-1 and TRBJ1-4; no definite D call. CDR3 length: 15 residues. V was trimmed by 4 bases and J by 5 bases, leaving 14 bases between them. CDR1 and CDR2 (germline): MGHDK, SYGVNS. The CDR3 spells CASSGVGEENEKLFF. The CDR3 DNA reads as TGTGCCAGCAGTGGGGTCGGGGAGGAGAATGAAAAACTGTTTTTT.

This chain joins TRBV18 and TRBJ1-5; possibly TRBD1 for D (6 bases). There are 14 residues in the CDR3. The germline V and J ends were trimmed by 3 bases and 5 bases, with 11 bases remaining between them. The V gene's germline CDR1 is KGHSH and CDR2 LQKENI. The CDR3 is CASSPANRDQPQHF. The CDR3 DNA reads as TGTGCCAGCTCACCTGCTAACAGGGATCAGCCCCAGCATTTT.

The chain employs TRBV4-3 and TRBJ2-2; possible D gene TRBD2, 5 bases. Germline V CDR1 and CDR2: LGHNA, YSLEER. Trimming removed 0 bases from V and 2 bases from J, with 13 bases in between. This CDR3 has 17 amino acids. The DNA of the CDR3 is TGCGCCAGCAGCCAAGAACCTCGGGGTTTCAACACCGGGGAGCTGTTTTTT. Its protein is CASSQEPRGFNTGELFF.

This clone was recorded at least ten times. The V and J genes are TRBV6-5 and TRBJ2-1, with TRBD2 matching over 10 bases. The CDR3 length is 14 residues. The V gene's germline CDR1 is MNHEY and CDR2 SVGAGI. V shed 6 bases and J 12 bases; nucleotides not matched to a gene: 11. The CDR3 DNA reads as TGTGCCAGCAGGTACGGGGCGACTAGCGGGTTGCAGTTCTTC. Protein: CASRYGATSGLQFF.